This TCR beta chain was sequenced in a study of cytomegalovirus exposure and HLA in healthy donors. Of note for this clone: Its antigen is unknown.

Notes on the study in general: In vitro confirmation showed a few CMV-associated chains to be CMV antigen specific. With later analysis, a missense DCLRE1C variant became linked to TCR beta V- and J-gene trimming. A prior analysis recorded that most TCR beta V segments were productive about 90% or about 30% of the time. Most TCRs appeared rarely, but some public TCRs recurred in many donors.

This CDR3 has 11 amino acids. In germline, CDR1 is DFQATT, CDR2 SNEGSKA (reference sequence). The PCR had 60 Vbeta and 13 Jbeta primers. Data came from immunoSEQ multiplex PCR; TCRdb stores just in-frame clones and leaves some out. The sample has 130,000 or so clones, around 80% seen once; the top ten hold about 3.4%. The rearrangement uses TRBV20-1 and TRBJ2-7, with 8 nucleotides matching TRBD2. Source material: PBMCs. This sequence was found in a man younger than 30 in good health and CMV-seropositive. CDR3 in DNA: TGCATTCCCGGGGGGGGTTACGAGCAGTACTTC. As protein: CIPGGGYEQYF.